These 18 T cell receptor beta chains were all obtained from the same sample, sequenced in a study of a mutant IDH1 vaccine in newly diagnosed glioma. The time point is: week 35, safety follow-up. What each vaccine dose contained was 300 ug of mutant IDH1 20-mer peptide, accompanied by topical imiquimod. No antigen is known for these receptors. Clones were read by immunoSEQ multiplex PCR, and TCRdb kept only the in-frame ones, dropping some. Of around 57,000 clones listed, under 90% were seen once; the top ten hold 3.5% to 5%. Specimen: PBMCs, collected from a glioma patient whose treatment included an IDH1 peptide vaccine. The receptors come from a man aged 30-40 years with glioma.

The chain carries TRBV4-1 and TRBJ2-5; no definite D call. Germline CDR1 and CDR2: MGHRA and YSYEKL. This CDR3 is 13 amino acids long. The germline V and J ends were trimmed by 3 bases and 5 bases, with 10 bases remaining between them. CDR3 nucleotide sequence: TGCGCCAGCAGCCACATAGGCGAGGAGACCCAGTACTTC. Amino acid sequence: CASSHIGEETQYF.

CDR3 sequence: CASSSAQSGYTF. In DNA form, the CDR3 reads TGCGCCAGCAGCTCAGCACAGAGCGGCTACACCTTC. The chain joins TRBV5-1 to TRBJ1-2; D remains ambiguous. The CDR3 totals 12 residues. Between the trimmed V and J ends, which lost 3 bases and 8 bases, there was a span of 11 bases. Germline V gene sequence: CDR1 SGHRS, CDR2 YFSETQ. The whole variable domain, remainder taken from reference TRBV5-1 and TRBJ1-2, is KAGVTQTPRYLIKTRGQQVTLSCSPISGHRSVSWYQQTPGQGLQFLFEYFSETQRNKGNFPGRFSGRQFSNSRSEMNVSTLELGDSALYLCASSSAQSGYTFGSGTRLTVV.

The rearrangement uses TRBV6-6 and TRBJ1-6; TRBD1 might be the D (6 bases). Trimming shortened V by 1 base and J by 7 bases, and 14 bases separated the two germline ends. The CDR3 contains 16 residues. The V gene's germline CDR1 is MNHNY and CDR2 SVGAGI (reference sequence). CDR3 coding DNA: TGTGCCAGCAGTTACTACCAGGACAGTGTAAATTCACCCCTCCACTTT. As protein: CASSYYQDSVNSPLHF.

The chain links TRBV19 to TRBJ2-7, with D possibly being TRBD2 (6 bases). V was cut by 3 bases and J by 3 bases, with 15 bases left in between. This CDR3 has 15 amino acids. Per the germline V gene, CDR1 is LNHDA and CDR2 is SQIVND (reference sequence). As DNA, the CDR3 is TGTGCCAGTAGTATTCTCGCGGGACCGCTCTACGAGCAGTACTTC. Amino acids: CASSILAGPLYEQYF.

The chain uses TRBV5-1 and TRBJ2-3; D uncertain. V shed 1 base and J shed 3 bases, with 33 bases lying between them. CDR1 is SGHRS and CDR2 is YFSETQ in the germline V gene. This CDR3 is built from 22 residues. As DNA, the CDR3 is TGCGCCAGCAGCTTGCGACCCCCGAGAGTTGGGCAGGTCCAGCCGATAACAGATACGCAGTATTTT. It translates to CASSLRPPRVGQVQPITDTQYF.

The sample holds a few counts of this clone. The gene calls are TRBV6-6 and TRBJ1-1; TRBD1 might be the D (6 bases). Germline V gene data show CDR1 as MNHNY and CDR2 as SVGAGI (reference sequence). The CDR3 is made up of 15 amino acids. V was clipped by 5 bases and J by 5 bases, with 18 bases between them. The CDR3, as DNA: TGTGCCAGCAGTCCCCCCGGGACATTTAAAACTGAAGCTTTCTTT. This gives the protein CASSPPGTFKTEAFF.

The chain links TRBV5-1 to TRBJ2-7; D uncertain. The CDR3 totals 17 residues. The germline gives CDR1 SGHRS, CDR2 YFSETQ. Trimming shortened V by 3 bases and J by 0 bases, and 19 bases separated the two germline ends. CDR3 in amino acids: CASSSRPPTKGSYEQYF. The CDR3 region has the DNA TGCGCCAGCAGCTCAAGGCCACCCACAAAGGGCTCCTACGAGCAGTACTTC.

The chain has TRBV7-9 and TRBJ2-7; TRBD2 matches at 11 bases. Germline V gene sequence: CDR1 SEHNR, CDR2 FQNEAQ (reference sequence). The CDR3 totals 16 residues. V gave up 0 bases and J gave up 3 bases; unmatched junction bases: 4. The CDR3: CASSLAASGGRYEQYF. As DNA, the CDR3 is TGTGCCAGCAGCTTAGCGGCTAGCGGGGGGCGCTACGAGCAGTACTTC.

The genes are TRBV13 and TRBJ2-2; unclear D gene. CDR1 is PRHDT and CDR2 is FYEKMQ in the germline V gene (reference sequence). The CDR3 contains 15 residues. The V end was cut by 5 bases, the J end by 6 bases, with 16 bases between. The DNA of the CDR3 is TGTGCCAGCAGCCCCAGGTCCAACCCGGCCGGGGAGCTGTTTTTT. It yields the protein CASSPRSNPAGELFF. The whole variable domain, remainder taken from reference TRBV13 and TRBJ2-2, is AAGVIQSPRHLIKEKRETATLKCYPIPRHDTVYWYQQGPGQDPQFLISFYEKMQSDKGSIPDRFSAQQFSDYHSELNMSSLELGDSALYFCASSPRSNPAGELFFGEGSRLTVL.

The gene calls are TRBV2 and TRBJ1-6, with D maybe TRBD1 (5 bases). Per the germline V gene, CDR1 is SNHLY and CDR2 is FYNNEI. Trimming took 6 bases from V and 1 from J, leaving 16 bases between them. The CDR3 covers 17 residues. CDR3: CASRLIRAVSYNSPLHF. DNA for the CDR3: TGTGCCAGCAGGCTCATCAGGGCGGTATCCTATAATTCACCCCTCCACTTT.

The chain combines TRBV7-9 with TRBJ1-2; 9 bases line up with TRBD1. The CDR3 loop spans 17 amino acids. The V and J ends lost 5 bases and 8 bases, in that order; junction bases with no gene match: 18. CDR1 is SEHNR, CDR2 FQNEAQ, per germline (reference sequence). The CDR3 nucleotides read TGTGCCAGCAGCCTGACGCAGGGACAGGGCCCTTTCGGCGGCTACACCTTC. Its protein is CASSLTQGQGPFGGYTF.

The J gene is TRBJ2-1, the V gene TRBV9; D is unclear. V lost 0 bases to trimming and J lost 7 bases, with 2 bases between them. The CDR3 totals 11 residues. Germline loops: CDR1 SGDLS, CDR2 YYNGEE. The DNA of the CDR3 is TGTGCCAGCAGCGTAGATAATGAGCAGTTCTTC. Translated, it gives CASSVDNEQFF.

The rearrangement links TRBV6-5 to TRBJ1-4, with D possibly TRBD1 on 6 matching bases. Trimming removed 3 bases from V and 3 bases from J, with 11 bases in between. Germline CDR1 MNHEY, CDR2 SVGAGI. This CDR3 is 15 amino acids long. The DNA of the CDR3 is TGTGCCAGCAGTTATCAGGGGAAGGCTAATGAAAAACTGTTTTTT. It specifies CASSYQGKANEKLFF.

The V and J genes are TRBV6-1 and TRBJ1-5; 7 nucleotides line up with TRBD1. CDR1 MNHNS and CDR2 SASEGT come from the germline V gene. V was clipped by 6 bases and J by 5 bases; unmatched bases: 4. The length of the CDR3 is 13 residues. The CDR3 here is CASRTGLYQPQHF. CDR3 DNA sequence: TGTGCCAGCAGGACAGGGTTATATCAGCCCCAGCATTTT.

The CDR3 bases are TGCGCGACCAATACGAGGGCAGGGCATACCGGGGAGCTGTTTTTT. It translates to CATNTRAGHTGELFF. The rearrangement uses TRBV5-1 and TRBJ2-2; D may match TRBD1 or TRBD2 (5 bases each). CDR1 is SGHRS, CDR2 YFSETQ, per germline. This CDR3 comprises 15 residues.

J is TRBJ2-1 and V is TRBV6-5; D not resolved. The V and J ends lost 7 bases and 5 bases respectively, with 6 bases between them. This CDR3 is 11 amino acids long. CDR1 and CDR2 (germline): MNHEY, SVGAGI. The DNA of the CDR3 is TGTGCCAGCAAACAGCACAATGAGCAGTTCTTC. Translating it yields CASKQHNEQFF.

The chain recombines TRBV10-2 with TRBJ1-1; the match to TRBD1 covers 9 bases. Germline V gene sequence: CDR1 WSHSY, CDR2 SAAADI. The CDR3 spans 18 residues. The V and J ends lost 5 bases and 3 bases, in that order; junction bases with no gene match: 16. In DNA form, the CDR3 reads TGCGCCAGCAGTCCAAGGACAGGGGTAAGAGCGAAGGACACTGAAGCTTTCTTT. Translated: CASSPRTGVRAKDTEAFF.

This chain uses TRBV10-2 with TRBJ1-4; no clear D gene. V lost 8 bases and J lost 4, with 11 bases in between. Germline-derived CDR1 and CDR2 are WSHSY and SAAADI. The CDR3 covers 13 residues. CDR3 sequence (DNA): TGCGCCAGCGTTGGCCGGCGTAATGAAAAACTGTTTTTT. Residues: CASVGRRNEKLFF.